Listed here is a single T cell receptor (beta chain). Its matching antigen is unknown. Germline is not matched at one junction end, which may reflect a read error. The template was RNA from unsorted bulk tissue. Donors were chemotherapy-naive, newly diagnosed lung cancer surgical patients in China, August–late 2014. A modified ARM-PCR protocol with three rounds of nested PCR amplified TCRbeta. MiXCR, applied by TCRdb to the multiplex PCR reads, yields one record per CDR3 protein. The sample consists of 60,000 to 95,000 distinct CDR3 sequences, roughly 80% of them appearing once. This entry is derived from a study of tumor and adjacent non-tumor tissue in lung cancer. Looking at the study overall: Stage I to III disease affected 10 men and roughly five women aged about 31 to 80.

Findings and limits, study-wide: In normal lung, the top 100 clones were significantly more dominant than in tumor. Compared with tumor, normal lung showed significantly lower TCR diversity.

Germline CDR1 reads MNHEY; CDR2 reads SVGAGI. There are 12 residues in the CDR3. This TCR was sampled from a woman aged 45-59 years with non-small cell lung cancer. The chain joins TRBV6-5 to TRBJ1-1; D remains unclear. The sequenced sample was lung tumor tissue. CDR3 amino acids: CDSSHSNTEAFF. CDR3 DNA sequence: TGTGACAGCAGTCACTCGAACACTGAAGCATTCTTT.